Presented here are 25 T cell receptor beta chains from one specimen sequenced in a study of identical twins. TCRdb re-called the 5' RACE reads through MiXCR, storing one row per CDR3 protein. The top ten hold about 14% of the sample, which has approximately 250,000 distinct CDR3 sequences, over 5% seen once. The same data also went into a second study, on T cells expressing NK-cell markers.

The specimen sequenced was CD8+ T cells sorted from blood. The receptors derive from a woman between 18 and 29 years old in good health.

This clonotype has only a few counts. The gene calls are TRBV7-7 and TRBJ2-1; 7 bases line up with TRBD1. This CDR3 has 14 residues. Germline CDR1 is SSHAT and CDR2 is FNYEAQ (reference sequence). The DNA of the CDR3 is TGTGCTAGCGCCTTGGGACAGCGCGCGGAGGAGCAGTTCTTC. Protein product: CASALGQRAEEQFF.

This clonotype has just a few counts. The rearrangement joins TRBV7-8 to TRBJ1-2, with D perhaps matching TRBD1 (6 bases). This CDR3 contains 15 residues. Germline V gene data show CDR1 as SGHVS and CDR2 as FQNEAQ. The V and J ends lost 5 bases and 8 bases respectively, with 21 bases between them. The CDR3, as DNA: TGTGCCAGCAGCCCGGTAGCTGGGGGGGCCCTCGGCTACACCTTC. It yields the protein CASSPVAGGALGYTF.

There are many counts of this clonotype. The chain links TRBV19 to TRBJ2-5; TRBD2 matches 10 bases. Germline trimming cut 8 bases from V and 5 bases from J; bases unmatched to any gene: 11. Germline V CDR1 and CDR2: LNHDA, SQIVND (reference sequence). The CDR3 contains 15 residues. CDR3 bases: TGTGCCAGTCGTGAGCGGGGGGGCCTCTGGGAGACCCAGTACTTC. It codes for CASRERGGLWETQYF.

J is TRBJ1-2 and V is TRBV29-1; a weak D match, TRBD1 (5 bases). The germline V and J ends were trimmed by 3 bases and 4 bases, with 9 bases remaining between them. This CDR3 comprises 12 residues. The germline gives CDR1 SQVTM, CDR2 ANQGSEA. The CDR3 here is CSVDSGLYGYTF. The CDR3 DNA is TGCAGCGTTGACTCAGGGCTCTATGGCTACACCTTC.

This clonotype has at least ten counts. The chain combines TRBV12-3 or TRBV12-4 with TRBJ1-2; D remains unclear. This CDR3 is built from 13 residues. V was cut by 0 bases and J by 7 bases, with 9 bases left in between. The CDR3 region is CASSLAVTGGYTF. As DNA, the CDR3 is TGTGCCAGCAGTTTAGCAGTAACGGGTGGCTACACCTTC.

The chain joins TRBV20-1 to TRBJ2-7, with 8 positions matching TRBD1. The CDR3 consists of 13 residues. CDR1 DFQATT and CDR2 SNEGSKA come from the germline V gene (reference sequence). V dropped 6 bases and J dropped 3; count of bases not matched to a gene: 7. CDR3: CSARTGNNYEQYF. The CDR3 DNA is TGCAGTGCCCGGACAGGGAATAACTACGAGCAGTACTTC.

The rearrangement uses TRBV11-2 and TRBJ2-2; 10 positions match TRBD2. The CDR3 is made up of 16 amino acids. The V gene's germline CDR1 is SGHAT and CDR2 FQNNGV. V dropped 8 bases and J dropped 8; count of bases not matched to a gene: 14. The CDR3 coding sequence is TGTGCCAGCGCGCTTGAGAGCGGGGGGGTTTTGGGGGAGCTGTTTTTT. Amino acids: CASALESGGVLGELFF. The whole variable domain, remainder taken from reference TRBV11-2 and TRBJ2-2, is EAGVAQSPRYKIIEKRQSVAFWCNPISGHATLYWYQQILGQGPKLLIQFQNNGVVDDSQLPKDRFSAERLKGVDSTLKIQPAKLEDSAVYLCASALESGGVLGELFFGEGSRLTVL.

This clonotype was detected a few times. The rearrangement uses TRBV7-9 and TRBJ2-1; perhaps TRBD2 as D (5 bases). V dropped 1 base and J dropped 7 bases, with 14 bases sitting between them. The CDR3 consists of 15 residues. In germline, CDR1 is SEHNR, CDR2 FQNEAQ (reference sequence). The DNA of the CDR3 is TGTGCCAGCAGCTTAGGAGCCAAATCGGGGAATGAGCAGTTCTTC. Translation: CASSLGAKSGNEQFF. Filled out from reference TRBV7-9 and TRBJ2-1, the complete variable domain reads DTGVSQNPRHKITKRGQNVTFRCDPISEHNRLYWYRQTLGQGPEFLTYFQNEAQLEKSRLLSDRFSAERPKGSFSTLEIQRTEQGDSAMYLCASSLGAKSGNEQFFGPGTRLTVL.

This clonotype was counted a few times. This CDR3 is CASSSQAEEAFF. CDR3 nucleotides: TGTGCCAGCAGCTCACAGGCGGAAGAAGCTTTCTTT. This sequence joins TRBV12-3 or TRBV12-4 and TRBJ1-1, with D perhaps matching TRBD1 (5 bases). V lost 6 bases to trimming and J lost 8 bases, with 13 bases between them. The CDR3 has 12 residues.

V and J are TRBV4-1 and TRBJ2-1, with TRBD2 matching 12 bases. The CDR3 loop spans 17 amino acids. Trimming removed 4 bases from V and 3 bases from J; junction bases left unmatched: 7. The V gene's germline CDR1 is MGHRA and CDR2 YSYEKL. CDR3 sequence reads: CASSPGLAGRNYNEQFF. The CDR3 nucleotides are TGCGCCAGCAGCCCGGGACTAGCGGGTAGGAACTACAATGAGCAGTTCTTC.

This clonotype has at least ten counts. This chain joins TRBV29-1 and TRBJ2-1; D is uncertain. Looked up from germline, CDR1 is SQVTM and CDR2 is ANQGSEA. V lost 5 bases, J lost 6 bases, and 8 bases lay in between. The CDR3 consists of 11 residues. CDR3 sequence: CSVKLGNEQFF. CDR3 bases: TGCAGCGTTAAGTTAGGCAATGAGCAGTTCTTC.

The chain employs TRBV9 and TRBJ2-5; TRBD1 matches at 9 bases. In germline, CDR1 is SGDLS, CDR2 YYNGEE. This CDR3 is 15 amino acids long. J lost 5 bases, V lost 3 bases, and 8 bases had no gene match. The CDR3 region has the DNA TGTGCCAGCAGCGGGCTAACAGGGGGCCATGAGACCCAGTACTTC. Its protein product is CASSGLTGGHETQYF.

V gene TRBV11-2 combines with J gene TRBJ2-3, with D perhaps assigned TRBD1 or TRBD2 (5 bases each). Trimming removed 0 bases from V and 1 base from J, with 20 bases in between. CDR1 is SGHAT, CDR2 FQNNGV, per germline. The CDR3 has 19 amino acids. Written as DNA, the CDR3 is TGTGCCAGCAGCTTAGAGGGTAGCGAGGGGTCAGTTGGCACAGATACGCAGTATTTT. Amino acid sequence: CASSLEGSEGSVGTDTQYF.

The V gene is TRBV3-1, the J gene TRBJ1-1, with D possibly being TRBD1 (5 bases). Trimming removed 0 bases at V and 3 bases at J, with 17 bases between. This CDR3 has 17 residues. CDR1 and CDR2 (germline): LGHDT, YNNKEL (reference sequence). In DNA form, the CDR3 reads TGTGCCAGCAGCCAAGATTCAGGGCTCCGGGGTGACACTGAAGCTTTCTTT. Translation gives CASSQDSGLRGDTEAFF.

This clonotype occurred a few times. In this CDR3 the conserved last residue, phenylalanine or tryptophan, is missing, so a read error is likely. The DNA is omitted, as the CDR3 cannot be located on it reliably, and the CDR3 follows TCRdb's listing. The chain combines TRBV14 with TRBJ2-7; the table's D gene call, TRBD2, was not cross checked with the DNA. Germline CDR1 SGHDN, CDR2 FVKESK. Ends included, the CDR3 has 12 residues. The CDR3 loop reads CASSQEKGLRTR.

This clonotype was found a few times. The CDR3 is CASSLRGANNNEQFF. CDR3 sequence (DNA): TGTGCCAGCAGCTTACGGGGGGCGAACAACAATGAGCAGTTCTTC. V gene TRBV11-3 combines with J gene TRBJ2-1; D perhaps matches TRBD2 (7 bases). V shed 2 bases and J shed 5 bases, with 13 bases lying between them. The germline V gene has CDR1 SGHNT and CDR2 YENEEA. The length of the CDR3 is 15 residues.

The table lists this clonotype with a few counts. CDR3 in amino acids: CASTGGENTGELFF. In DNA, the CDR3 is TGTGCCAGCACGGGGGGCGAAAACACCGGGGAGCTGTTTTTT. The chain is built from TRBV6-1 and TRBJ2-2; a weak D match, TRBD2 (7 bases). Trimming pared 7 bases from V and 2 bases from J, leaving 11 bases between. In germline, CDR1 is MNHNS, CDR2 SASEGT. CDR3 length: 14 residues.

The rearrangement joins TRBV29-1 to TRBJ2-1; 8 nucleotides line up with TRBD2. Germline V CDR1 and CDR2: SQVTM, ANQGSEA. With V trimmed by 7 bases and J by 4 bases, 3 bases remained unmatched. The CDR3 sequence is 12 residues long. CDR3 loop: CSAGGGYNEQFF. As DNA, the CDR3 is TGCAGCGCAGGCGGGGGGTACAATGAGCAGTTCTTC.

V is TRBV3-1 and J is TRBJ2-2; TRBD1 or TRBD2 may be the D gene (5 bases each). Per germline, CDR1 LGHDT and CDR2 YNNKEL (reference sequence). CDR3 size: 16 residues. Between the trimmed V and J ends, which lost 4 bases and 7 bases, there was a span of 19 bases. The CDR3 protein is CASSPEAQGSDGELFF. For the CDR3, the DNA is TGTGCCAGCAGCCCGGAGGCGCAGGGTTCGGACGGGGAGCTGTTTTTT. The full variable domain, with the rest looked up from reference TRBV3-1 and TRBJ2-2, is DTAVSQTPKYLVTQMGNDKSIKCEQNLGHDTMYWYKQDSKKFLKIMFSYNNKELIINETVPNRFSPKSPDKAHLNLHINSLELGDSAVYFCASSPEAQGSDGELFFGEGSRLTVL.

This clonotype showed up many times. V and J are TRBV7-9 and TRBJ2-3; unclear D gene. Germline V lookup: CDR1 SEHNR, CDR2 FQNEAQ (reference sequence). The CDR3 extends over 16 amino acids. V was shortened by 5 bases and J by 1 base, with 16 bases between the two germline ends. This CDR3 is CASSRKWRSGTDTQYF. The CDR3 DNA reads TGTGCCAGCAGCCGAAAATGGAGAAGTGGCACAGATACGCAGTATTTT.

This clonotype appeared a few times. The J gene is TRBJ1-2, the V gene TRBV5-6; the D is unclear. The germline CDR1 and CDR2 sequences are SGHDT and YYEEEE. With 1 base removed from V and 7 bases from J, the gap between germline ends came to 17 bases. The CDR3 extends over 15 amino acids. The chain's CDR3 is CASSLSGSVKAGYTF. In nucleotides, the CDR3 is TGTGCCAGCAGCTTGAGTGGGTCAGTAAAGGCTGGCTACACCTTC. The whole variable domain, remainder taken from reference TRBV5-6 and TRBJ1-2, is DAGVTQSPTHLIKTRGQQVTLRCSPKSGHDTVSWYQQALGQGPQFIFQYYEEEERQRGNFPDRFSGHQFPNYSSELNVNALLLGDSALYLCASSLSGSVKAGYTFGSGTRLTVV.

Concerning this clonotype itself: At one end, the junction sequence differs from germline, possibly due to a read error. The chain employs TRBV7-9 and TRBJ2-6, with D maybe TRBD2 (5 bases). Germline V gene lookup returns CDR1 SEHNR and CDR2 FQNEAQ (reference sequence). This CDR3 has 14 amino acids. The CDR3 DNA sequence: TGTGCCAGCAGCCCGGACTCTGGAGCCAACGTCCTGACTTTC. This encodes CASSPDSGANVLTF.

This clonotype was picked up a small number of times. The rearrangement joins TRBV19 to TRBJ1-1; tentative D call: TRBD1 (6 bases). Trimming took 5 bases from V and 2 from J, leaving 12 bases between them. The length of the CDR3 is 14 residues. Per germline, CDR1 LNHDA and CDR2 SQIVND (reference sequence). CDR3 protein: CASSVAGDNTEAFF. In nucleotides, the CDR3 is TGTGCCAGTAGTGTGGCAGGGGATAACACTGAAGCTTTCTTT. Full variable domain (outside the CDR3, taken from reference TRBV19 and TRBJ1-1): DGGITQSPKYLFRKEGQNVTLSCEQNLNHDAMYWYRQDPGQGLRLIYYSQIVNDFQKGDIAEGYSVSREKKESFPLTVTSAQKNPTAFYLCASSVAGDNTEAFFGQGTRLTVV.

At least ten counts were recorded for this clonotype. CDR3 DNA: TGTGCTAGTGGTTTGGCCCGACAGGGGACGGAGACCCAGTACTTC. This codes for CASGLARQGTETQYF. The chain links TRBV12-5 to TRBJ2-5, with 8 bases matching TRBD1. The V segment lost 1 base and the J segment 5 bases; nucleotides outside the gene matches: 6. The CDR3 has 15 amino acids. The V gene's germline CDR1 is LGHNT and CDR2 FRNRAP.

This clonotype appeared a few times. This chain uses TRBV2 with TRBJ2-2; no reliable D call. Germline values: CDR1 SNHLY, CDR2 FYNNEI. Trimming shortened V by 6 bases and J by 3 bases, and 8 bases separated the two germline ends. The CDR3 totals 13 residues. The CDR3 bases are TGTGCCAGCAGGGCAGATTACACCGGGGAGCTGTTTTTT. Translated, it gives CASRADYTGELFF.